This T cell receptor (beta chain) was recovered during a study of T cell responses to AZD1222 COVID-19 vaccine. Study results and caveats: Dominant CD4 TCR responses targeted spike regions 160-218 and 743-854.

Profiling relied on immunoSEQ multiplex PCR, and the TCRdb table lists in-frame clones only, not all of them. The sample holds 150,000 to 200,000 clones, about 89% seen once. CDR1 is SGHNT and CDR2 is YYREEE in the germline V gene (reference sequence). The CDR3 length is 15 residues. The V and J ends lost 5 bases and 2 bases respectively, with 16 bases between them. With regard to this clone: Its antigen remains unknown.

The sequencing used peripheral blood, collected on day 0 of MenACWY control vaccination. This clonotype was sampled from an adult in good health. The chain links TRBV5-4 to TRBJ2-5; D is perhaps TRBD2 (6 bases). DNA of the CDR3: TGTGCCAGCAGTACCGGAGGGCCAGGACAAGAGACCCAGTACTTC. Its translation: CASSTGGPGQETQYF.